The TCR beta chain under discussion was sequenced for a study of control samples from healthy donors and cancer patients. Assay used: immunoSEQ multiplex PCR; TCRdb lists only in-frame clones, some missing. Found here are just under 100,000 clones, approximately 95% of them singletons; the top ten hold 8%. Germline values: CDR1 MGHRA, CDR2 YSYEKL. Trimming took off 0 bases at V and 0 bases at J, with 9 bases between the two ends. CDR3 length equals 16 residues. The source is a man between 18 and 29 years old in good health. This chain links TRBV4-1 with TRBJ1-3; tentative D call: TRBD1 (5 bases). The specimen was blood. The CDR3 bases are TGCGCCAGCAGCCAAGACCCAGGGTACTCTGGAAACACCATATATTTT. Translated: CASSQDPGYSGNTIYF.